The 17 T cell receptor beta chains given below trace back to one sample, sequenced in a study of blood T cell repertoires in COVID-19. Sequencing used immunoSEQ multiplex PCR; TCRdb keeps in-frame clones, though not all of them. The sample records fewer than 45,000 clones, over 75% being singletons. The sequencing sample was made of peripheral blood. These TCRs come from a human donor in a cohort sampled during active COVID-19.

The chain couples TRBV6-2 or TRBV6-3 to TRBJ1-6, with a weak D call TRBD1 (6 bases). From germline, CDR1 is MNHEY and CDR2 SVGEGT. CDR3 length equals 14 residues. V lost 6 bases to trimming and J lost 7 bases, with 13 bases between them. The CDR3 loop is CASSRQVGNSPLHF. DNA for the CDR3: TGTGCCAGCAGCAGACAGGTCGGCAATTCACCCCTCCACTTT.

The CDR3 spells CAISGFPFDSSYNEQFF. CDR3 bases: TGTGCCATCAGTGGGTTCCCCTTTGACAGTTCCTACAATGAGCAGTTCTTC. This rearrangement joins TRBV10-3 to TRBJ2-1; TRBD1 is a possible D gene (5 bases). The germline gives CDR1 ENHRY, CDR2 SYGVKD. The CDR3 contains 17 residues. With 4 bases removed from V and 1 base from J, the gap between germline ends came to 17 bases.

The gene calls are TRBV7-6 and TRBJ2-5, with 10 bases that match TRBD1. The germline CDR1 and CDR2 sequences are SGHVS and FNYEAQ. The CDR3 runs to 15 residues. The J segment lost 7 bases and the V segment lost 7 bases, leaving 12 bases of the junction unmatched. The DNA for the CDR3 is TGTGCCAGCAATGTCGGGACAGGGGAGTTGGGGACCCAGTACTTC. This sequence encodes CASNVGTGELGTQYF. The entire variable domain, with the rest obtained from reference TRBV7-6 and TRBJ2-5, is as follows: GAGVSQSPRYKVTKRGQDVALRCDPISGHVSLYWYRQALGQGPEFLTYFNYEAQQDKSGLPNDRFSAERPEGSISTLTIQRTEQRDSAMYRCASNVGTGELGTQYFGPGTRLLVL.

This rearrangement joins TRBV6-1 to TRBJ1-2; D is uncertain. The CDR3 spans 14 residues. With 0 bases removed from V and 3 bases from J, the gap between germline ends came to 8 bases. The V gene's germline CDR1 is MNHNS and CDR2 SASEGT. The CDR3 protein is CASSEAPGYYGYTF. CDR3 DNA sequence: TGTGCCAGCAGTGAAGCGCCGGGGTACTATGGCTACACCTTC.

V usage is TRBV12-3 or TRBV12-4 and J usage is TRBJ1-1; D is possibly TRBD1 (5 bases). The CDR3 is made up of 13 amino acids. V gave up 3 bases and J gave up 3 bases, with 8 bases separating them. CDR3 protein: CASSFGRDTEAFF. As DNA, the CDR3 is TGTGCCAGCAGTTTCGGCAGGGACACTGAAGCTTTCTTT.

The chain combines TRBV2 with TRBJ2-2, with 11 bases lining up with TRBD2. The CDR3 extends over 15 amino acids. From germline, CDR1 is SNHLY and CDR2 FYNNEI. V gave up 5 bases and J gave up 7 bases; unmatched junction bases: 6. CDR3 DNA sequence: TGTGCCAGCAGTAAGACTAGCGGGACGTACGGGGAGCTGTTTTTT. This gives the protein CASSKTSGTYGELFF.

Points on this clone: The junction differs from germline at one of its ends, possibly a read error. The genes are TRBV3-1 (or the pseudogene TRBV3-2) and TRBJ2-1, with D hard to call. Germline V gene lookup returns CDR1 LGHDT and CDR2 YNNKEL (reference sequence). The CDR3 is 14 residues long. CDR3 residues: CASSQVSRYNEQFF. DNA of the CDR3: TGTGCCAGCAGTCAAGTGTCCCGGTACAATGAGCAGTTCTTC.

The V call is TRBV28, the J call TRBJ2-5; unclear D gene. Germline values: CDR1 MDHEN, CDR2 SYDVKM. The ends were cut back, 6 bases at V and 3 bases at J, with 17 bases in the middle. This CDR3 has 15 residues. CDR3 DNA: TGTGCCAGCAGCAAACCCGCCCTCCAGAAAGAGACCCAGTACTTC. The encoded protein is CASSKPALQKETQYF.

This chain uses TRBV4-1 with TRBJ2-7; D ambiguous. This CDR3 has 16 amino acids. Germline CDR1 reads MGHRA; CDR2 reads YSYEKL. Trimming removed 0 bases from V and 6 bases from J, with 18 bases in between. The DNA of the CDR3 is TGCGCCAGCAGCCAAGATGTACGCGCCGGGTTCAGCGAGCAGTACTTC. Translated, it gives CASSQDVRAGFSEQYF.

V and J are TRBV3-1 (or the pseudogene TRBV3-2) and TRBJ2-5; D may be TRBD1 (5 bases). Germline loops: CDR1 LGHDT, CDR2 YNNKEL (reference sequence). There are 15 residues in the CDR3. The germline V and J ends were trimmed by 4 bases and 5 bases, with 17 bases remaining between them. The CDR3 DNA reads as TGTGCCAGCAGCCTCCAGCCACAGGCGTCGGAGACCCAGTACTTC. Encoded protein: CASSLQPQASETQYF.

The chain is built from TRBV15 and TRBJ2-2; D is possibly TRBD2 (7 bases). This CDR3 is built from 15 residues. V shed 1 base and J shed 10 bases, with 16 bases lying between them. Germline V lookup: CDR1 LNHNV, CDR2 YYDKDF (reference sequence). The DNA for the CDR3 is TGTGCCACCAGCAGAGCTCGGGGGGCTCAAGCGGAGCTGTTTTTT. This encodes CATSRARGAQAELFF.

This chain joins TRBV5-1 and TRBJ2-1; weak D call: TRBD2 (5 bases). Trimming took 7 bases from V and 0 from J, leaving 14 bases between them. The CDR3 extends over 15 amino acids. Germline CDR1 reads SGHRS; CDR2 reads YFSETQ. CDR3 nucleotide sequence: TGCGCCAGCGGGGAGACTACCAGCTCCTACAATGAGCAGTTCTTC. Protein sequence: CASGETTSSYNEQFF.

The genes are TRBV4-2 and TRBJ2-5, with 8 bases that match TRBD2. Germline loops: CDR1 LGHNA, CDR2 YNFKEQ. CDR3 length: 14 amino acids. The V and J ends lost 4 bases and 3 bases, in that order; junction bases with no gene match: 4. The CDR3 region is CASSPGTRKETQYF. CDR3 in DNA: TGTGCCAGCAGCCCCGGGACTAGGAAAGAGACCCAGTACTTC.

This chain joins TRBV24-1 and TRBJ1-5; a possible D gene is TRBD1 (5 bases). V lost 5 bases and J 5 bases, leaving 9 bases between the germline ends. The CDR3 length is 13 residues. CDR1 and CDR2 from the germline V gene are KGHDR and SFDVKD. As DNA, the CDR3 is TGTGCCACCAGTGTGATAGGGGATCAGCCCCAGCATTTT. Translation gives CATSVIGDQPQHF.

V gene TRBV4-2 combines with J gene TRBJ2-3, with 7 bases that match TRBD2. In germline, CDR1 is LGHNA, CDR2 YNFKEQ. V was clipped by 0 bases and J by 5 bases; unmatched bases: 8. The CDR3 length is 16 residues. The CDR3 loop is CASSQDQAGERDTQYF. The CDR3 DNA is TGTGCCAGCAGCCAAGATCAGGCGGGAGAGCGAGATACGCAGTATTTT.

The chain links TRBV7-8 to TRBJ1-5, with D unresolved. The CDR3 totals 16 residues. Trimming pared 2 bases from V and 5 bases from J, leaving 16 bases between. Germline assignment: CDR1 SGHVS and CDR2 FQNEAQ. The CDR3 DNA reads as TGTGCCAGCAGCTTAACTCCTACGGGTCTGGATCAGCCCCAGCATTTT. Amino acid sequence: CASSLTPTGLDQPQHF.

The chain couples TRBV5-4 to TRBJ2-3; 10 bases agree with TRBD2. Losses at the gene ends were 10 bases for V and 5 bases for J; bases not matched to a gene: 10. There are 14 residues in the CDR3. CDR1 is SGHNT, CDR2 YYREEE, per germline (reference sequence). CDR3 nucleotides: TGTGCCCCCCCCGGGACTAGCGAGGAAGATACGCAGTATTTT. It translates to CAPPGTSEEDTQYF.